The T cell receptor (beta chain) described here comes from a study of blood T cell repertoires in COVID-19. About the study: Specimens from acute and convalescent COVID-19 originated in the United States, Italy and Spain.

In the original processing: Estimated nucleated cell counts came from reference gene primer amplification. The method was immunoSEQ multiplex PCR; TCRdb's version includes in-frame clones alone and lacks a portion of them. That table is the source of V, J and clone size, and D and trimming were worked out from the DNA. Here the sample spans 100,000 to 150,000 clones, around 74% being singletons. CDR3 length: 16 residues. Per germline, CDR1 MGHRA and CDR2 YSYEKL. Trimming pared 1 base from V and 1 base from J, leaving 11 bases between. The sequenced material came from peripheral blood. The rearrangement links TRBV4-1 to TRBJ1-5; possible D gene TRBD1, 6 bases. The TCR was taken from a man aged 55 to 69 with acute or convalescent COVID-19. The CDR3 DNA reads as TGCGCCAGCAGCCAAGCTACAGGGAGAAGCAATCAGCCCCAGCATTTT. Its translation: CASSQATGRSNQPQHF.